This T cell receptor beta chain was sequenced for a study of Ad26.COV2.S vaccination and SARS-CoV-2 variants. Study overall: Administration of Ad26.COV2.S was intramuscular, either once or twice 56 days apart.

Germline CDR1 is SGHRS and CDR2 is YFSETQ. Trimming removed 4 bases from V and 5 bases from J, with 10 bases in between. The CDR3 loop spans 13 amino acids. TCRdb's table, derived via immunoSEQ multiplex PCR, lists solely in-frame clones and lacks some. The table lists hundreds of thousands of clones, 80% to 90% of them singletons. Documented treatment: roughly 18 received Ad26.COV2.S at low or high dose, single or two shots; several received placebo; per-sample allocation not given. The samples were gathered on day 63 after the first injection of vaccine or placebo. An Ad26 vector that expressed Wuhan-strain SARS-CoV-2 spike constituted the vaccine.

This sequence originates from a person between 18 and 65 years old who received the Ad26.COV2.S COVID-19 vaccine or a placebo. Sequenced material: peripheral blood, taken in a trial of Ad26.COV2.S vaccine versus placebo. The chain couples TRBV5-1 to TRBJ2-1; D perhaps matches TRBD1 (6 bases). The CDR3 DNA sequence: TGCGCCAGCAGCACAGACAGGCACAATGAGCAGTTCTTC. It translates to CASSTDRHNEQFF.